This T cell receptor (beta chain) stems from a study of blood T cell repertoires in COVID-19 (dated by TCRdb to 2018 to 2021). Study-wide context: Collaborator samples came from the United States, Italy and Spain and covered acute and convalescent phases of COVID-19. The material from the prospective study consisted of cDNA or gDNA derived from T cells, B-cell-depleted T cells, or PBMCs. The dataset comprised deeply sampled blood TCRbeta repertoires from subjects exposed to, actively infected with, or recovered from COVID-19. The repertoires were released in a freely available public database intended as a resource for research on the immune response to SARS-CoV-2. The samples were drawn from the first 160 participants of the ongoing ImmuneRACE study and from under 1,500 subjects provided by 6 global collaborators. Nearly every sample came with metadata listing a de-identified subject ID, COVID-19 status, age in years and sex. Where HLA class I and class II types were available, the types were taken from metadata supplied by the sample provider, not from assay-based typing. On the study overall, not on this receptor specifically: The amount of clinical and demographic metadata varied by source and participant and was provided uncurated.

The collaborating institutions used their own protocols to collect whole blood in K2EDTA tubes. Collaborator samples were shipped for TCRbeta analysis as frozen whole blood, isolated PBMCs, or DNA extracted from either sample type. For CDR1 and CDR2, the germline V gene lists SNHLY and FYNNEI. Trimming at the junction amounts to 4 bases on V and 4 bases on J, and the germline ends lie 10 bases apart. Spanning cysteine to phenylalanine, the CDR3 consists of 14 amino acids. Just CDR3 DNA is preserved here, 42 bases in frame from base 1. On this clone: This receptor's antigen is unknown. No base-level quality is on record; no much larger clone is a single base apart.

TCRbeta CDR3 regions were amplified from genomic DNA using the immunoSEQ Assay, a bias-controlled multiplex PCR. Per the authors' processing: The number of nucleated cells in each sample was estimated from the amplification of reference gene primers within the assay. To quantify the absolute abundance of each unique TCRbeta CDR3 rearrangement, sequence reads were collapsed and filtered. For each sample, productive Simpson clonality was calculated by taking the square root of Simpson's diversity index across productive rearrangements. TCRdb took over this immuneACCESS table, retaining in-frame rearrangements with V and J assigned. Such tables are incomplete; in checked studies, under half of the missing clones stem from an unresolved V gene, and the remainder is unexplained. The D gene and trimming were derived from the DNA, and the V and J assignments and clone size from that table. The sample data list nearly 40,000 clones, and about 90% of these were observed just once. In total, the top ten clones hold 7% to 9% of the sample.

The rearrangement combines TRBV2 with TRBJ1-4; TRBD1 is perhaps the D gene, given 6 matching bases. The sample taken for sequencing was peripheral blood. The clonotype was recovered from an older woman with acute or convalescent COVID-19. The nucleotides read TGTGCCAGCAGTGCAGACAGGTTTAATGAAAAACTGTTTTTT. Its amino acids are CASSADRFNEKLFF.